These T cell receptor beta chains were read from a single sample in a study of blood T cell repertoires in COVID-19. Assay used: immunoSEQ multiplex PCR; TCRdb lists only in-frame clones, some missing. The sample has about 160,000 clones, about 80% seen once. Sequences were obtained from peripheral blood. These receptors all come from a man aged 55 to 70 with acute or convalescent COVID-19. Each CDR3 is given with its conserved first and last residue. Each record gives: clone size, CDR3 length, V gene, D gene, J gene, CDR3 DNA, CDR3 protein. D genes are given only for firm matches. Clone size is stated in some rows and not others, as once, few, many or a class when expanded.

size: NA; length: 15; V: TRBV9; D: NA; J: TRBJ2-7; DNA: TGTGCCAGCAGCGTAGACGCGCACCGCTCCTACGAGCAGTACTTC; CDR3: CASSVDAHRSYEQYF
size: NA; length: 14; V: TRBV9; D: TRBD2; J: TRBJ2-7; DNA: TGTGCCAGCAACCCTAGCGGGGGGGCCTACGAGCAGTACTTC; CDR3: CASNPSGGAYEQYF
size: NA; length: 16; V: TRBV18; D: NA; J: TRBJ2-3; DNA: TGTGCCAGCTCACCACCACAGGGACCTAGCACAGATACGCAGTATTTT; CDR3: CASSPPQGPSTDTQYF
size: few; length: 13; V: TRBV5-6; D: TRBD2; J: TRBJ2-5; DNA: TGTGCCAGCAGCTGGGCGGGGGAGGAGACCCAGTACTTC; CDR3: CASSWAGEETQYF
size: NA; length: 15; V: TRBV7-9; D: NA; J: TRBJ1-5; DNA: TGTGCCAGCAGCTTACAGGGGTCTAGCAATCAGCCCCAGCATTTT; CDR3: CASSLQGSSNQPQHF
size: NA; length: 17; V: TRBV7-9; D: NA; J: TRBJ2-7; DNA: TGTGCCAGCAGCTTTCGAAGTCCTTTGTCGAGCTCCTACGAGCAGTACTTC; CDR3: CASSFRSPLSSSYEQYF
size: NA; length: 16; V: TRBV11-2; D: NA; J: TRBJ1-1; DNA: TGTGCCAGCAGCTCAAATTCCGGGACATTGAACACTGAAGCTTTCTTT; CDR3: CASSSNSGTLNTEAFF
size: NA; length: 16; V: TRBV6-5; D: NA; J: TRBJ2-2; DNA: TGTGCCAGCAGTTACTCGACAGGATCGAACACCGGGGAGCTGTTTTTT; CDR3: CASSYSTGSNTGELFF
size: NA; length: 14; V: TRBV19; D: NA; J: TRBJ1-3; DNA: TGTGCCAGTAATACAGCAGCCTCTGGAAACACCATATATTTT; CDR3: CASNTAASGNTIYF
size: NA; length: 14; V: TRBV9; D: TRBD1; J: TRBJ2-3; DNA: TGTGCCAGCAGTCCGGGACAGGGGGGAGATACGCAGTATTTT; CDR3: CASSPGQGGDTQYF
size: NA; length: 18; V: TRBV18; D: NA; J: TRBJ2-1; DNA: TGTGCCAGCTCACGAGGGCAGGGGATCGGCGGGCCTAACAATGAGCAGTTCTTC; CDR3: CASSRGQGIGGPNNEQFF
size: NA; length: 13; V: TRBV18; D: TRBD1; J: TRBJ1-1; DNA: TGTGCCAGCTCCCAGACAGGGGTCACTGAAGCTTTCTTT; CDR3: CASSQTGVTEAFF
size: few; length: 18; V: TRBV5-1; D: NA; J: TRBJ2-6; DNA: TGCGCCAGCAGCTCCCCCGGGACAATCCGTTCTGGGGCCAACGTCCTGACTTTC; CDR3: CASSSPGTIRSGANVLTF
size: NA; length: 19; V: TRBV28; D: NA; J: TRBJ1-2; DNA: TGTGCCAGCAGTTTATCCCCTCCTCTACTACTTGGGGGCAACTATGGCTACACCTTC; CDR3: CASSLSPPLLLGGNYGYTF
size: NA; length: 14; V: TRBV5-6; D: TRBD1; J: TRBJ1-2; DNA: TGTGCCAGCAGCTTGGGGGACAGGGAGCGGGGCTACACCTTC; CDR3: CASSLGDRERGYTF
size: once; length: 13; V: TRBV3-1/TRBV3-2; D: NA; J: TRBJ1-2; DNA: TGTGCCAGCAGCCAGGGCGGGCGCTATGGCTACACCTTC; CDR3: CASSQGGRYGYTF
size: NA; length: 15; V: TRBV9; D: NA; J: TRBJ1-6; DNA: TGTGCCAGCAGCGTAGACACTGAGGAGAATTCACCCCTCCACTTT; CDR3: CASSVDTEENSPLHF
size: few; length: 15; V: TRBV6-1; D: NA; J: TRBJ1-2; DNA: TGTGCCAGCAGTGAAATCGGGGGGGCCGGATATGGCTACACCTTC; CDR3: CASSEIGGAGYGYTF